These T cell receptor beta chains were read from a single sample in a study of T-cell memory formation after mild COVID-19. TCRdb reprocessed the 5' RACE reads with MiXCR, giving one entry per CDR3 protein. The sample records around 370,000 distinct CDR3 sequences, around 21% being singletons. The sequenced sample consisted of PBMCs or a T cell subset sorted from them (not recorded which). These receptors originate from an adult woman who had mild COVID-19 (a few samples of this study predate the infection). Cell type and time point are not known. The CDR3 runs from the conserved cysteine through the conserved F or W. A D gene is named only where the DNA matches it firmly. Only part of the rows carry a size: once, few, many, or a class if the clone is expanded.

J gene,V gene,clone size,D gene,CDR3 DNA,CDR3 protein
TRBJ2-2,TRBV6-2/TRBV6-3,-,-,TGTGCCAGCATCCGCTCCGGGACCGGGGAGCTGTTTTTT,CASIRSGTGELFF
TRBJ2-1,TRBV5-6,few,-,TGTGCCAGCAGCTTGGGATGGGGTTTCAATGAGCAGTTCTTC,CASSLGWGFNEQFF
TRBJ2-6,TRBV7-2,-,TRBD1,TGTGCCAGCAGCTTAACCGGGACAGGGACGGGGGCCAACGTCCTGACTTTC,CASSLTGTGTGANVLTF
TRBJ2-3,TRBV18,few,-,TGTGCCAGCTCACCCGTGACAGTAACAGGAGATACGCAGTATTTT,CASSPVTVTGDTQYF
TRBJ2-3,TRBV7-6,few,-,TGTGCCAGCAGCTCAACTCCGGGAAAAGGGGATACGCAGTATTTT,CASSSTPGKGDTQYF
TRBJ2-7,TRBV13,-,TRBD1,TGTGCCAGCAGCACCCGACAGGGAGCCTACGAGCAGTACTTC,CASSTRQGAYEQYF
TRBJ2-1,TRBV24-1,-,TRBD1,TGTGCCACCAGTGATCCCGGGACAGGGCTGAATGAGCAGTTCTTC,CATSDPGTGLNEQFF
TRBJ1-1,TRBV3-1,few,-,TGTGCCAGCAGCCAAGCGGGGGCTCGGAACACTGAAGCTTTCTTT,CASSQAGARNTEAFF
TRBJ2-7,TRBV20-1,-,TRBD1,TGCAGTGCTAGAGATCGGAAGAACGCCGGGACAGGGGCCTACGAGCAGTACTTC,CSARDRKNAGTGAYEQYF
TRBJ2-7,TRBV7-9,many,TRBD1,TGTGCCAGCAGCACCGGACAGGGGGCCTACGAGCAGTACTTC,CASSTGQGAYEQYF
TRBJ1-5,TRBV12-3/TRBV12-4,-,-,TGTGCCAGCAGGGTCCAGGGGAGCAATCAGCCCCAGCATTTT,CASRVQGSNQPQHF
TRBJ1-4,TRBV4-1,-,-,TGCGCCAGCAGCCAGGGGGATCAGCCCGAAAAACTGTTTTTT,CASSQGDQPEKLFF
TRBJ2-1,TRBV15,-,TRBD2,TGTGCCACCAGCAGCGGGACTAGCGGAGGTCATGAGCAGTTCTTC,CATSSGTSGGHEQFF
TRBJ2-1,TRBV6-5,-,-,TGTGCCAGCAGCGTATCAGGGGGGGGCTCCTACAATGAGCAGTTCTTC,CASSVSGGGSYNEQFF
TRBJ1-5,TRBV7-9,few,TRBD1,TGTGCCAGCAGCTTAGGGGGGGACAGGCCGCCCCAGCATTTT,CASSLGGDRPPQHF
TRBJ1-1,TRBV18,-,-,TGTGCCAGCTCCCTAGGGGAAGGGGGGAACACTGAAGCTTTCTTT,CASSLGEGGNTEAFF
TRBJ2-1,TRBV7-3,-,-,TGTGCCAGCAGCCCCAGGGTTTTCGGTGAGCAGTTCTTC,CASSPRVFGEQFF
TRBJ2-3,TRBV4-3,few,-,TGCGCCAGCAGACGGGAGATTGCAGATACGCAGTATTTT,CASRREIADTQYF
TRBJ1-2,TRBV20-1,few,-,TGCAGTGCTAGAGTCAGTTCGGGTGGCTACACCTTC,CSARVSSGGYTF
TRBJ2-1,TRBV11-2,-,-,TGTGCCAGCAGCTCGGGACTTATCTACAATGAGCAGTTCTTC,CASSSGLIYNEQFF
TRBJ1-6,TRBV29-1,-,-,TGCAGCGCTGAATCCGATAATTCACCCCTCCACTTT,CSAESDNSPLHF
TRBJ2-1,TRBV5-1,few,-,TGCGCCAGCAGCTTGGGGGTGGGACGGGACCCCAAGCAGTTCTTC,CASSLGVGRDPKQFF
TRBJ2-7,TRBV5-5,-,-,TGTGCCAGCAGCTGGGGGACTGGCACCTACGAGCAGTACTTC,CASSWGTGTYEQYF
TRBJ2-7,TRBV9,-,-,TGTGCCAGCAGCACCGGACCCAGCTCCTACGAGCAGTACTTC,CASSTGPSSYEQYF